These 8 T cell receptor beta chains came from one sample sequenced in a study of early T cells in non-severe SARS-CoV-2 infection. TCRdb used MiXCR to reprocess the 5' RACE reads, holding one entry per CDR3 protein. The sample includes just over 80,000 distinct CDR3 sequences, about an eighth of them seen just once. Material: whole blood. These receptors all come from an adult who was a healthcare worker with PCR-confirmed SARS-CoV-2 infection or an uninfected control (not recorded which).

The chain recombines TRBV7-9 with TRBJ1-2; D is unresolved. Germline loops: CDR1 SEHNR, CDR2 FQNEAQ (reference sequence). The CDR3 totals 13 residues. V was trimmed by 1 base and J by 4 bases, leaving 7 bases between them. CDR3 amino acids: CASSLETGYGYTF. The CDR3 coding sequence is TGTGCCAGCAGCTTAGAAACCGGCTATGGCTACACCTTC.

The rearrangement links TRBV7-2 to TRBJ2-1, with TRBD1 matching 10 bases. Germline trimming cut 1 base from V and 8 bases from J; bases unmatched to any gene: 17. Germline CDR1 is SGHTA and CDR2 is FQGNSA. The CDR3 is 19 amino acids. DNA of the CDR3: TGTGCCAGCAGCTTAGACGGCCCCGGGACAGGGGTTTTCTGGGATGAGCAGTTCTTC. It codes for CASSLDGPGTGVFWDEQFF. The variable domain in full, completed from reference TRBV7-2 and TRBJ2-1, reads GAGVSQSPSNKVTEKGKDVELRCDPISGHTALYWYRQSLGQGLEFLIYFQGNSAPDKSGLPSDRFSAERTGGSVSTLTIQRTQQEDSAVYLCASSLDGPGTGVFWDEQFFGPGTRLTVL.

This clonotype was seen a handful of times. V and J are TRBV6-4 and TRBJ2-3; 13 bases are shared with TRBD2. Germline V gene data show CDR1 as MRHNA and CDR2 as SNTAGT. This CDR3 comprises 15 residues. V lost 5 bases and J lost 4; bases outside the gene matches: 3. In DNA, the CDR3 is TGTGCCAGCAGTACCGGGACTAGCGGGGCAGATACGCAGTATTTT. Protein: CASSTGTSGADTQYF.

In its sample, this clonotype was seen many times. The chain carries TRBV9 and TRBJ2-1; D assignment may be TRBD1 or TRBD2 (6 bases each). Germline CDR1 reads SGDLS; CDR2 reads YYNGEE. V gave up 0 bases and J gave up 5 bases, with 15 bases separating them. CDR3 size: 16 residues. CDR3 sequence (DNA): TGTGCCAGCAGCGTAGTTGGGGGGCCTCCCCACAATGAGCAGTTCTTC. Translated: CASSVVGGPPHNEQFF.

The CDR3 DNA sequence: TGTGCCAGCAGCCGTACGGAGGCCCAGTACTTC. Residues: CASSRTEAQYF. J is TRBJ2-5 and V is TRBV5-6; TRBD2 is a possible D gene (5 bases). The CDR3 loop spans 11 amino acids. The germline V gene encodes CDR1 SGHDT and CDR2 YYEEEE. V lost 4 bases and J 9 bases, leaving 10 bases between the germline ends.

As regards this clonotype: A much bigger clone sits one base away, suggesting this may be a read error. This chain uses TRBV7-3 with TRBJ1-1; unclear D gene. The CDR3 is made up of 13 amino acids. Per germline, CDR1 SGHTA and CDR2 FQGTGA. The CDR3 sequence: CASSLKRNTGAFF. CDR3 in DNA: TGTGCCAGCAGCTTAAAGAGGAACACTGGAGCTTTCTTT. The entire variable domain, with the rest obtained from reference TRBV7-3 and TRBJ1-1, is as follows: GAGVSQTPSNKVTEKGKYVELRCDPISGHTALYWYRQSLGQGPEFLIYFQGTGAADDSGLPNDRFFAVRPEGSVSTLKIQRTERGDSAVYLCASSLKRNTGAFFGQGTRLTVV.

The V call is TRBV15, the J call TRBJ1-2; TRBD1 is a possible D gene (6 bases). There are 15 residues in the CDR3. V was cut by 0 bases and J by 3 bases, with 11 bases left in between. The germline gives CDR1 LNHNV, CDR2 YYDKDF (reference sequence). The CDR3 DNA reads as TGTGCCACCAGCAGAGATCGCGGGGGCTACTATGGCTACACCTTC. It translates to CATSRDRGGYYGYTF.

This clonotype was detected a few times. V usage is TRBV7-9 and J usage is TRBJ1-1; possibly TRBD1 for D (5 bases). The V and J ends lost 5 bases and 1 base respectively, with 11 bases between them. CDR1 is SEHNR and CDR2 is FQNEAQ in the germline V gene (reference sequence). The CDR3 totals 14 residues. The CDR3 sequence is CASSADRPNTEAFF. CDR3 DNA sequence: TGTGCCAGCAGCGCAGACAGACCGAACACTGAAGCTTTCTTT.